A single sample is the source of the 27 T cell receptor beta chains below, sequenced in a study of PD-L1 blockade in urothelial cancer. Sequenced by immunoSEQ multiplex PCR; TCRdb stores in-frame clones only, minus some. This sample has around 35,000 clones, with under 90% found just once. The source material was PBMCs, sampled around atezolizumab (anti-PD-L1) treatment. The source is a man in his 60s with urothelial cancer.

The chain joins TRBV6-1 to TRBJ2-1; D is undetermined. The CDR3 totals 12 residues. V was trimmed by 9 bases and J by 5 bases, leaving 11 bases between them. Germline CDR1 MNHNS, CDR2 SASEGT. The DNA for the CDR3 is TGTGCCAGTCTCTTACAGAACAATGAGCAGTTCTTC. Translated: CASLLQNNEQFF.

The chain carries TRBV29-1 and TRBJ2-3; tentatively, D is TRBD2 (7 bases). CDR1 SQVTM and CDR2 ANQGSEA come from the germline V gene. V was shortened by 4 bases and J by 4 bases, with 15 bases between the two germline ends. The CDR3 spans 14 residues. This CDR3 is CSVALGGGPDTQYF. The CDR3 coding sequence is TGCAGCGTTGCTTTGGGGGGGGGCCCAGATACGCAGTATTTT.

CDR3 region: CASSQRGGWGPQHF. In DNA form, the CDR3 reads TGTGCCAGCAGCCAAAGGGGGGGTTGGGGGCCCCAGCATTTT. The chain links TRBV6-1 to TRBJ1-5; D may be TRBD1 (6 bases). The germline CDR1 and CDR2 sequences are MNHNS and SASEGT. CDR3 length equals 14 residues. Trimming took 6 bases from V and 9 from J, leaving 18 bases between them.

This clone has only one observation. The chain uses TRBV27 and TRBJ2-5; 13 bases fit TRBD2. This CDR3 comprises 20 residues. Germline-derived CDR1 and CDR2 are MNHEY and SMNVEV (reference sequence). The V and J ends lost 1 base and 1 base, in that order; junction bases with no gene match: 12. This chain's CDR3 is CASSLFGLAGVRPRQETQYF. As DNA, the CDR3 is TGTGCCAGCAGTTTATTCGGACTAGCGGGGGTACGGCCGCGCCAAGAGACCCAGTACTTC.

For this clone: Additional DNA sequences in this sample encode the identical CDR3. The chain couples TRBV18 to TRBJ2-5; D might be TRBD1 (6 bases). Germline V gene sequence: CDR1 KGHSH, CDR2 LQKENI. CDR3 size: 14 residues. V was clipped by 2 bases and J by 2 bases, with 9 bases between them. The CDR3 region is CASSPNREQETQYF. The CDR3 bases are TGTGCCAGCTCACCAAACAGGGAGCAAGAGACCCAGTACTTC.

V usage is TRBV7-8 and J usage is TRBJ1-2, with D unclear. V was clipped by 5 bases and J by 4 bases, with 20 bases between them. This CDR3 comprises 16 residues. Germline CDR1 is SGHVS and CDR2 is FQNEAQ. Written as DNA, the CDR3 is TGTGCCAGCAGCCTAGGGCAACAAGTCCGCCCCTATGGCTACACCTTC. Encoded protein: CASSLGQQVRPYGYTF.

The genes are TRBV2 and TRBJ2-7; 7 bases fit TRBD1. The V segment lost 6 bases and the J segment 6 bases; nucleotides outside the gene matches: 2. Germline V CDR1 and CDR2: SNHLY, FYNNEI. The length of the CDR3 is 11 residues. In nucleotides, the CDR3 is TGTGCCAGCAGGACAGGGAGCGAGCAGTACTTC. Translation: CASRTGSEQYF.

This chain links TRBV6-1 with TRBJ2-7, with D uncertain. Looked up from germline, CDR1 is MNHNS and CDR2 is SASEGT. The germline V and J ends were trimmed by 2 bases and 0 bases, with 8 bases remaining between them. This CDR3 has 14 amino acids. The CDR3 sequence: CASSEWSVSYEQYF. As DNA, the CDR3 is TGTGCCAGCAGTGAATGGTCAGTCTCCTACGAGCAGTACTTC.

J is TRBJ2-5 and V is TRBV25-1, with TRBD1 identical over 9 bases. Unmatched junction bases numbered 7, after V lost 4 bases and J lost 4 bases. The CDR3 extends over 15 amino acids. Germline assignment: CDR1 MGHDK and CDR2 SYGVNS. The CDR3 bases are TGTGCCAGCAGTGGGTCACAGGGGGCTGGAGAGACCCAGTACTTC. Its protein is CASSGSQGAGETQYF.

The chain carries TRBV5-4 and TRBJ2-3, with 7 bases identical to TRBD2. V lost 4 bases, J lost 4 bases, and 6 bases stayed unmatched. The germline V gene has CDR1 SGHNT and CDR2 YYREEE (reference sequence). The CDR3 totals 14 residues. CDR3 region: CASSPGLQADTQYF. The CDR3 coding sequence is TGTGCCAGCAGCCCGGGACTACAGGCAGATACGCAGTATTTT.

V usage is TRBV2 and J usage is TRBJ2-1, with TRBD2 matching 12 bases. V shed 6 bases, J shed 5 bases, and the junction held 8 bases outside the gene matches. The CDR3 runs to 16 residues. Per germline, CDR1 SNHLY and CDR2 FYNNEI. This CDR3 reads CASRKSTSGGNNEQFF. CDR3 bases: TGTGCCAGCAGAAAATCGACTAGCGGGGGAAACAATGAGCAGTTCTTC. Full variable domain (missing parts from reference TRBV2 and TRBJ2-1): EPEVTQTPSHQVTQMGQEVILRCVPISNHLYFYWYRQILGQKVEFLVSFYNNEISEKSEIFDDQFSVERPDGSNFTLKIRSTKLEDSAMYFCASRKSTSGGNNEQFFGPGTRLTVL.

The V and J genes are TRBV6-1 and TRBJ2-5, with 7 bases lining up with TRBD1. The germline CDR1 and CDR2 sequences are MNHNS and SASEGT. With V trimmed by 4 bases and J by 1 base, 6 bases remained unmatched. This CDR3 spans 15 amino acids. CDR3 bases: TGTGCCAGCAGTGGACAGGGAGCTCGCCAAGAGACCCAGTACTTC. This sequence encodes CASSGQGARQETQYF.

V gene TRBV7-2 combines with J gene TRBJ2-5, with D maybe TRBD2 (6 bases). This CDR3 comprises 12 residues. The germline V gene has CDR1 SGHTA and CDR2 FQGNSA. Trimming pared 3 bases from V and 5 bases from J, leaving 7 bases between. The CDR3 loop is CASSFRGETQYF. CDR3 nucleotide sequence: TGTGCCAGCAGCTTTCGGGGGGAGACCCAGTACTTC.

The chain is built from TRBV5-1 and TRBJ2-2; D is perhaps TRBD1 (5 bases). The CDR3 totals 15 residues. CDR1 is SGHRS, CDR2 YFSETQ, per germline. V lost 1 base and J lost 3, with 10 bases in between. The CDR3 loop reads CASSLKGADTGELFF. In DNA, the CDR3 is TGCGCCAGCAGCTTGAAAGGGGCCGACACCGGGGAGCTGTTTTTT.

This chain uses TRBV6-5 with TRBJ2-5; possible D gene TRBD2, 6 bases. V was shortened by 6 bases and J by 5 bases, with 16 bases between the two germline ends. Germline CDR1 MNHEY, CDR2 SVGAGI. The CDR3 spans 14 residues. In DNA, the CDR3 is TGTGCCAGCAGCGACCAACTAGCCGGGGAGACCCAGTACTTC. Its translation: CASSDQLAGETQYF.

This chain links TRBV6-4 with TRBJ1-6, with 7 bases identical to TRBD1. The CDR3 totals 15 residues. Germline V lookup: CDR1 MRHNA, CDR2 SNTAGT. Germline trimming cut 6 bases from V and 6 bases from J; bases unmatched to any gene: 8. This CDR3 is CASRLQGYGNSPLHF. In DNA, the CDR3 is TGTGCCAGCAGATTACAGGGGTACGGTAATTCACCCCTCCACTTT.

The chain employs TRBV7-8 and TRBJ2-7; D not certain. CDR1 is SGHVS, CDR2 FQNEAQ, per germline. CDR3 length: 14 amino acids. Trimming shortened V by 3 bases and J by 2 bases, and 11 bases separated the two germline ends. DNA of the CDR3: TGTGCCAGCAGCTTCGCGGCAGATACCTACGAGCAGTACTTC. Protein product: CASSFAADTYEQYF.

The V call is TRBV12-2, the J call TRBJ1-5; TRBD1 is taken as the D call from the table, unchecked against the DNA. TRBV12-2 constitutes a pseudogene. This CDR3 comprises 16 residues. The CDR3 protein is CASRFRTGGFNQPQHF. Here the CDR3 DNA reads TGTGCAAGTCGCTTCCGGACAGGGGGTTTCAATCAGCCCCAGCATTTT.

The rearrangement joins TRBV11-3 to TRBJ2-7; 7 bases fit TRBD1. CDR1 and CDR2 from the germline V gene are SGHNT and YENEEA. V shed 5 bases and J 6 bases; nucleotides not matched to a gene: 4. The CDR3 covers 12 residues. Written as DNA, the CDR3 is TGTGCCAGCAGCCGACAGGGCGGCGAGCAGTACTTC. This encodes CASSRQGGEQYF.

This clone was detected only a few times. This chain uses TRBV19 with TRBJ1-2, with D uncertain. Per germline, CDR1 LNHDA and CDR2 SQIVND (reference sequence). The V and J ends lost 8 bases and 2 bases respectively, with 12 bases between them. This CDR3 has 13 amino acids. CDR3 sequence reads: CASQGTGNYGYTF. The CDR3 DNA follows: TGTGCCAGTCAAGGTACGGGAAACTATGGCTACACCTTC.

V is TRBV19 and J is TRBJ1-2, with D perhaps TRBD1 (5 bases). Between the trimmed V and J ends, which lost 4 bases and 4 bases, there was a span of 13 bases. The CDR3 totals 14 residues. Germline-derived CDR1 and CDR2 are LNHDA and SQIVND (reference sequence). Here the CDR3 reads CASSRPTEFYGYTF. The CDR3, as DNA: TGTGCCAGTAGTAGACCGACAGAATTCTATGGCTACACCTTC.

The V and J genes are TRBV30 and TRBJ2-7, with D perhaps TRBD2 (5 bases). Germline-derived CDR1 and CDR2 are GTSNPN and SVGIG (reference sequence). Trimming cost V 5 bases and J 0 bases, with 11 bases left between them. There are 13 residues in the CDR3. CDR3 bases: TGTGCCTGGCGGGGTCGGAGCTCCTACGAGCAGTACTTC. Translating gives CAWRGRSSYEQYF.

This rearrangement joins TRBV7-8 to TRBJ1-2; 7 bases fit TRBD1. Germline V gene lookup returns CDR1 SGHVS and CDR2 FQNEAQ. There are 14 residues in the CDR3. Trimming cost V 7 bases and J 8 bases; bases outside gene matches: 13. CDR3 protein: CASTNLPRGDGYTF. CDR3 coding DNA: TGTGCCAGCACAAACCTTCCCAGGGGGGACGGCTACACCTTC.

The chain couples TRBV19 to TRBJ1-2, with a tentative D call TRBD1 (5 bases). The CDR3 runs 16 residues. V was shortened by 2 bases and J by 0 bases, with 13 bases between the two germline ends. CDR1 LNHDA and CDR2 SQIVND come from the germline V gene (reference sequence). CDR3 nucleotides: TGTGCCAGTAGTATACAGGGAACCCTGGCTAACTATGGCTACACCTTC. This translates into CASSIQGTLANYGYTF.

The rearrangement joins TRBV28 to TRBJ2-2; D perhaps matches TRBD1 (6 bases). CDR3 length equals 16 residues. V was cut by 2 bases and J by 5 bases, with 15 bases left in between. In germline, CDR1 is MDHEN, CDR2 SYDVKM. The CDR3 here is CASSLRDERGTGELFF. The CDR3 DNA follows: TGTGCCAGCAGTTTAAGAGACGAGAGGGGGACCGGGGAGCTGTTTTTT. Drawing the rest from reference TRBV28 and TRBJ2-2, the complete variable domain is DVKVTQSSRYLVKRTGEKVFLECVQDMDHENMFWYRQDPGLGLRLIYFSYDVKMKEKGDIPEGYSVSREKKERFSLILESASTNQTSMYLCASSLRDERGTGELFFGEGSRLTVL.

This clone was recorded only once. V usage is TRBV7-2 and J usage is TRBJ1-1; no clear D. This CDR3 comprises 13 residues. The germline V gene encodes CDR1 SGHTA and CDR2 FQGNSA. V lost 1 base to trimming and J lost 3 bases, with 6 bases between them. CDR3 loop: CASSLGQYTEAFF. In DNA, the CDR3 is TGTGCCAGCAGCTTAGGGCAGTACACTGAAGCTTTCTTT.

V usage is TRBV27 and J usage is TRBJ2-1; TRBD2 matches at 13 bases. Trimming took 8 bases from V and 8 from J; bases not matched to a gene: 6. Per the germline V gene, CDR1 is MNHEY and CDR2 is SMNVEV (reference sequence). This CDR3 contains 14 residues. In nucleotides, the CDR3 is TGTGCCAGCTGGACTAGCGGGGGTACCGATGAGCAGTTCTTC. It encodes CASWTSGGTDEQFF.